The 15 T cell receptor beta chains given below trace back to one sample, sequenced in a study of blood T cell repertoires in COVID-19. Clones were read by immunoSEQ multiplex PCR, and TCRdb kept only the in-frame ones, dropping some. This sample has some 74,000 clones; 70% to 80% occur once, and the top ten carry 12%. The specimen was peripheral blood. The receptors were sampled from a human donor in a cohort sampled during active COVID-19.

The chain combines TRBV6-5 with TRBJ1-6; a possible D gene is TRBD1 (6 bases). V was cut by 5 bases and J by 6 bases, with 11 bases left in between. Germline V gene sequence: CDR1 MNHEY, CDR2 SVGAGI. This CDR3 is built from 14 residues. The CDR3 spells CASSRQAANSPLHF. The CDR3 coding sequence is TGTGCCAGCAGTAGACAGGCCGCTAATTCACCCCTCCACTTT.

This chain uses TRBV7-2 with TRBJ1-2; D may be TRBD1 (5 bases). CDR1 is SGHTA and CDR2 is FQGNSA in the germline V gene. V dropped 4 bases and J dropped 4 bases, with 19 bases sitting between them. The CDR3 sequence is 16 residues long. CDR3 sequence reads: CASSSPRGGGTYGYTF. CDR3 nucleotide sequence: TGTGCCAGCAGCTCACCCCGAGGCGGGGGGACCTATGGCTACACCTTC.

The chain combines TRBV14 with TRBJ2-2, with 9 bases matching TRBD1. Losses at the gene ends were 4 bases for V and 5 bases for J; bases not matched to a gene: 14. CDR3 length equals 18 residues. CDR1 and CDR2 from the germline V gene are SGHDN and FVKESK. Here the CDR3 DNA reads TGTGCCAGCAGCCGTTTGGGACAGGGAGGGCGTTCAACCGGGGAGCTGTTTTTT. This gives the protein CASSRLGQGGRSTGELFF. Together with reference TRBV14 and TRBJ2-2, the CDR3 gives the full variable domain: EAGVTQFPSHSVIEKGQTVTLRCDPISGHDNLYWYRRVMGKEIKFLLHFVKESKQDESGMPNNRFLAERTGGTYSTLKVQPAELEDSGVYFCASSRLGQGGRSTGELFFGEGSRLTVL.

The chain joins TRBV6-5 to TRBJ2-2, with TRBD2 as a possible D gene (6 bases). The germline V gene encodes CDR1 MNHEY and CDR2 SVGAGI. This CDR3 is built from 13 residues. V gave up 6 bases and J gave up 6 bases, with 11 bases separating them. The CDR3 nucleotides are TGTGCCAGCAGGGGACTTGACTCCGGGGAGCTGTTTTTT. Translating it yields CASRGLDSGELFF.

The CDR3 sequence: CASSQGAYGYTF. Here the CDR3 DNA reads TGCGCCAGCAGCCAAGGGGCATATGGCTACACCTTC. This chain joins TRBV4-3 and TRBJ1-2, with D uncertain. CDR1 and CDR2 (germline): LGHNA, YSLEER. V lost 1 base to trimming and J lost 5 bases, with 5 bases between them. This CDR3 has 12 amino acids.

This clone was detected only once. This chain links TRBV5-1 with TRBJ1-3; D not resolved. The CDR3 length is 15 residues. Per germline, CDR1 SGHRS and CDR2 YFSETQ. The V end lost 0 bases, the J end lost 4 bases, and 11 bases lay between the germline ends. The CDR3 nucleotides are TGCGCCAGCAGCTTGGACGGTCCTCAAGGAAACACCATATATTTT. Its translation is CASSLDGPQGNTIYF.

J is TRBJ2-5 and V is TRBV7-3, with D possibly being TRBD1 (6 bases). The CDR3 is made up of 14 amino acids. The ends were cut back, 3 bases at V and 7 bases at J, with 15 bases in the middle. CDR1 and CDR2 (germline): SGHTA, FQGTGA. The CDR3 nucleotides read TGTGCCAGCAGCTTGGTGGGGGCCCCGGGGACCCAGTACTTC. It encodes CASSLVGAPGTQYF.

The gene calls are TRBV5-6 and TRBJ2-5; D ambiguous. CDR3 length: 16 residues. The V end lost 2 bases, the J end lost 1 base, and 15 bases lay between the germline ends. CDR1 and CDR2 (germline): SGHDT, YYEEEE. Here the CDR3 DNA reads TGTGCCAGCAGCTTCCTCGACATGGTCCCCCAAGAGACCCAGTACTTC. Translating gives CASSFLDMVPQETQYF.

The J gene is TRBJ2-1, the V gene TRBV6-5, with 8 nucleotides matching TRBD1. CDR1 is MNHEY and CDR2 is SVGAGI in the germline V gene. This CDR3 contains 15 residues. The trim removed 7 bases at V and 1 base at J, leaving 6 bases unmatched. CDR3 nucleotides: TGTGCCAGCATCTGGGACAGGCTTTCCTACAATGAGCAGTTCTTC. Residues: CASIWDRLSYNEQFF.

The CDR3 reads CASSTRTGSDTQYF. CDR3 DNA sequence: TGTGCCAGCAGTACGCGGACAGGTTCAGATACGCAGTATTTT. The chain links TRBV6-2 or TRBV6-3 to TRBJ2-3, with TRBD1 identical over 7 bases. The CDR3 contains 14 residues. The germline CDR1 and CDR2 sequences are MNHEY and SVGEGT. Germline trimming cut 5 bases from V and 4 bases from J; bases unmatched to any gene: 6.

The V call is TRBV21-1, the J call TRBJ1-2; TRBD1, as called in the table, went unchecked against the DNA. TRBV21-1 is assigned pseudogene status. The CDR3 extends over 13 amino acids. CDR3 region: CAPGTGDNYGYTF. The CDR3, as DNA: TGTGCCCCCGGGACAGGGGATAACTATGGCTACACCTTC.

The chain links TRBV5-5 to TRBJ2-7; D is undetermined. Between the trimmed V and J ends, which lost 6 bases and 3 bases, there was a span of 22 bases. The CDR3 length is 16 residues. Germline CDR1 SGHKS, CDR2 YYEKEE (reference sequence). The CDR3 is CASTFVASSQSYEQYF. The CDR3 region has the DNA TGTGCCAGCACATTCGTAGCCAGCTCGCAAAGCTACGAGCAGTACTTC.

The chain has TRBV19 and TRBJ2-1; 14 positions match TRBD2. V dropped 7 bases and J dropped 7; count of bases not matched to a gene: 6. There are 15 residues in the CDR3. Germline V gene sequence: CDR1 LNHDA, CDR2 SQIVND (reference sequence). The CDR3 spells CASTERLAGGNEQFF. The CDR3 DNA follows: TGTGCCAGTACCGAGAGACTAGCGGGAGGGAATGAGCAGTTCTTC. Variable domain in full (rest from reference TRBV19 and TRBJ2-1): DGGITQSPKYLFRKEGQNVTLSCEQNLNHDAMYWYRQDPGQGLRLIYYSQIVNDFQKGDIAEGYSVSREKKESFPLTVTSAQKNPTAFYLCASTERLAGGNEQFFGPGTRLTVL.

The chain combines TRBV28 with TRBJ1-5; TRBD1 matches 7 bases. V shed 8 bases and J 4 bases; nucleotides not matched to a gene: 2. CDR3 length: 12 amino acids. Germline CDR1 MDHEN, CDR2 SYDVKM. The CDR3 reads CASFRGNQPQHF. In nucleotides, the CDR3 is TGTGCCAGCTTCAGGGGGAATCAGCCCCAGCATTTT.

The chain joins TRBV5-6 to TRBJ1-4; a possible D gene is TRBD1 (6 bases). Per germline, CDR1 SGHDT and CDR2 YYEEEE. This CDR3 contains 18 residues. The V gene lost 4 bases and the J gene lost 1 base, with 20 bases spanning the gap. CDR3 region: CASSSGLGGGITNEKLFF. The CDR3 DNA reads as TGTGCCAGCAGCAGTGGTCTGGGAGGGGGGATAACTAATGAAAAACTGTTTTTT.